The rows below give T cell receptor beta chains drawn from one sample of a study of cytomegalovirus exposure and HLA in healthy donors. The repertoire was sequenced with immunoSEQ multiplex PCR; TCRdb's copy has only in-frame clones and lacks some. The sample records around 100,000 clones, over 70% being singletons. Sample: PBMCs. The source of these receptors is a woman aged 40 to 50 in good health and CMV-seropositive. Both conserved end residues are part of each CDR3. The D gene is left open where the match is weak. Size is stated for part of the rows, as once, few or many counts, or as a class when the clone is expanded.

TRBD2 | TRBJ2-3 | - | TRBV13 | CASSLGLAGRTDTQYF | TGTGCCAGCAGCTTAGGACTAGCGGGCCGCACAGATACGCAGTATTTT
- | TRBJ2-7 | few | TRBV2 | CASRGEGWQYF | TGTGCCAGCAGAGGTGAGGGTTGGCAGTACTTC
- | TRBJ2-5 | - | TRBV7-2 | CASSREVRETQYF | TGTGCCAGCAGCCGCGAAGTACGAGAGACCCAGTACTTC
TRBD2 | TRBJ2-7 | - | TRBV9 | CASSTGLAAIYEQYF | TGTGCCAGCAGCACGGGACTAGCGGCAATCTACGAGCAGTACTTC
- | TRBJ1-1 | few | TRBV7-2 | CASSQNTEAFF | TGTGCCAGCAGCCAGAACACTGAAGCTTTCTTT
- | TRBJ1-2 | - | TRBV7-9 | CSSSLVGRPNYGYTF | TGTTCCAGCAGCTTAGTGGGGAGACCTAACTATGGCTACACCTTC
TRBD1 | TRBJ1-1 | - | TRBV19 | CASSIVRGRTEAFF | TGTGCCAGTAGTATAGTCAGGGGGAGGACTGAAGCTTTCTTT
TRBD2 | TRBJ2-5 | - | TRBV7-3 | CASSLSGAGGETQYF | TGTGCCAGCAGCTTAAGTGGAGCGGGGGGAGAGACCCAGTACTTC
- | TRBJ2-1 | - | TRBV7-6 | CASSLVTAGREQFF | TGTGCCAGCAGCTTGGTGACAGCCGGTAGGGAGCAGTTCTTC
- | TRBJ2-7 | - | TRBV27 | CASRKRAPSYEQYF | TGTGCCAGCAGGAAGCGGGCGCCCTCCTACGAGCAGTACTTC
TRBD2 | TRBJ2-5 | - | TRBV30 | CAWTRLAVSQETQYF | TGTGCCTGGACCAGACTAGCGGTTAGCCAAGAGACCCAGTACTTC
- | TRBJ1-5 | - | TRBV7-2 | CASSLVLGGHQPQHF | TGTGCCAGCAGCTTAGTTTTGGGGGGGCATCAGCCCCAGCATTTT
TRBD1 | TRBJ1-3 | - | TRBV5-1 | CASRSGTGIGNTIYF | TGCGCCAGCAGATCCGGGACAGGGATAGGAAACACCATATATTTT
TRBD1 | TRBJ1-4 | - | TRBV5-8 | CASSLPAGGSEKLFF | TGTGCCAGCAGCTTGCCGGCAGGGGGATCTGAAAAACTGTTTTTT
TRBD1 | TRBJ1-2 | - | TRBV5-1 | CASSPWDRGYGYTF | TGCGCCAGCAGCCCCTGGGACAGGGGTTATGGCTACACCTTC
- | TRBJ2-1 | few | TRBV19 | CASSIPSSGPSYNEQFF | TGTGCCAGTAGTATCCCCTCGAGCGGGCCCTCCTACAATGAGCAGTTCTTC